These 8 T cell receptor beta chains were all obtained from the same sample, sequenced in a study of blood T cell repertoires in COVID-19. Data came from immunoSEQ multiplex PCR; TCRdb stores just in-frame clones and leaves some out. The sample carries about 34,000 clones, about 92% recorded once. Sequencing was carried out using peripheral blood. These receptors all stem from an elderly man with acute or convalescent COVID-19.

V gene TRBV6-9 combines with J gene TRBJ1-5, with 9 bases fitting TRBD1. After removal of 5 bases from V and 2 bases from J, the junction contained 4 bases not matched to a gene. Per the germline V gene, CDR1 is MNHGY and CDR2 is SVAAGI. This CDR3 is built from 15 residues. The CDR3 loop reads CASSRRDRGNQPQHF. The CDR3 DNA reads TGTGCCAGCAGTCGCAGGGACAGGGGCAATCAGCCCCAGCATTTT.

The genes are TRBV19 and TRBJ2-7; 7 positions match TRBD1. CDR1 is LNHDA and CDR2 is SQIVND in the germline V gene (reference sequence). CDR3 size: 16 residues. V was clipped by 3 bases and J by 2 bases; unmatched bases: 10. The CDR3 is CASSIRLDRTTYEQYF. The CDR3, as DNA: TGTGCCAGTAGTATTCGCCTGGACAGGACCACCTACGAGCAGTACTTC.

The CDR3 sequence is CASSYHGQGVDTQYF. The CDR3 nucleotides read TGTGCCAGCAGTTACCACGGACAGGGGGTAGATACGCAGTATTTT. The chain has TRBV6-5 and TRBJ2-3; TRBD1 aligns across 10 bases. This CDR3 has 15 residues. Trimming cost V 2 bases and J 5 bases; bases outside gene matches: 4. Germline CDR1 reads MNHEY; CDR2 reads SVGAGI.

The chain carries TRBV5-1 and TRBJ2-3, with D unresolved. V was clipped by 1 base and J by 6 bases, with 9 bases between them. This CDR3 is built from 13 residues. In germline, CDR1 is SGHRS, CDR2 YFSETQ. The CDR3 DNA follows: TGCGCCAGCAGCTTGTTCGACGGGGATACGCAGTATTTT. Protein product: CASSLFDGDTQYF.

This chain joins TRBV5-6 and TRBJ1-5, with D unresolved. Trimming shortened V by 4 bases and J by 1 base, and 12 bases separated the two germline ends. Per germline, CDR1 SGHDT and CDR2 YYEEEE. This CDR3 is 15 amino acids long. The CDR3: CASSQWLLSNQPQHF. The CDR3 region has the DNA TGTGCCAGCAGCCAATGGCTCCTCAGCAATCAGCCCCAGCATTTT.

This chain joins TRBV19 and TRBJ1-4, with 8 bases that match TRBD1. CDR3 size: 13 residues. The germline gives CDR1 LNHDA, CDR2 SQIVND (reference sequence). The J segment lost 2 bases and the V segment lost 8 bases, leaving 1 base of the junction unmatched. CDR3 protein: CASWDRTNEKLFF. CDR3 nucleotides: TGTGCCAGTTGGGACAGGACTAATGAAAAACTGTTTTTT.

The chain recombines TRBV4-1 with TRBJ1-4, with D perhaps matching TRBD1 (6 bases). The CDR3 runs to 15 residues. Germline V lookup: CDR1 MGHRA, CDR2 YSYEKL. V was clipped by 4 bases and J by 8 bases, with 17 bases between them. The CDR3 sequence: CASSRAGVEREKLFF. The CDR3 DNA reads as TGCGCCAGCAGCCGAGCAGGGGTGGAACGAGAAAAACTGTTTTTT.

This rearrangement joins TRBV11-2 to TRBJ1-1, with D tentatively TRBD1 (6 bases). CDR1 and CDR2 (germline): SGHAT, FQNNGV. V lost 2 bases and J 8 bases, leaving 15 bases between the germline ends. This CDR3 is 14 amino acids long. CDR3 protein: CASSLNPRGQEAFF. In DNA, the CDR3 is TGTGCCAGCAGCTTAAACCCGCGAGGACAGGAAGCTTTCTTT.